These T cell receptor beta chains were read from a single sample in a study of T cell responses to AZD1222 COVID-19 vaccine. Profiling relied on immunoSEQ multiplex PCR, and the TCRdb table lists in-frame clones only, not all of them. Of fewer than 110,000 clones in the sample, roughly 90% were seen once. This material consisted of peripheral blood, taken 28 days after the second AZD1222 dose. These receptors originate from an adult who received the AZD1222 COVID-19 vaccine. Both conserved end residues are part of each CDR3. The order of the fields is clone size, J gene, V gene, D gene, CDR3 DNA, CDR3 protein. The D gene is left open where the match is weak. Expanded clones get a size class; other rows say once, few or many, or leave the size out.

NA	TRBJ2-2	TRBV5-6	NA	TGTGCCAGCAGCTTGGTAGGTCCCGGGGAGCTGTTTTTT	CASSLVGPGELFF
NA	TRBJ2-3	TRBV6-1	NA	TGTGCCAGCAGTGAAATGGTTGGGGCACGCACAGATACGCAGTATTTT	CASSEMVGARTDTQYF
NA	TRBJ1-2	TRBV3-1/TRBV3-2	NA	TGTGCTACCCTAGGACTATATGGCTACACCTTC	CATLGLYGYTF
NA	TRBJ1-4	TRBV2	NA	TGTGCCACACAGTCCAATGAAAAACTGTTTTTT	CATQSNEKLFF
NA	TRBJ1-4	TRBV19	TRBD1	TGTGCCAGTCAAACGACAGGGGGACCGGATGAAAAACTGTTTTTT	CASQTTGGPDEKLFF
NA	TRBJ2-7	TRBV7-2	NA	TGTGCCAGCAGCTTAGAGGTACTAGTCCACGAGCAGTACTTC	CASSLEVLVHEQYF
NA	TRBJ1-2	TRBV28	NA	TGTGCCAGCAGTCCCCGGACAGCTAACTATGGCTACACCTTC	CASSPRTANYGYTF
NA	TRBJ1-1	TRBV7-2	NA	TGTGCCAGCAGCTTAGTCACAGGGTACACTGAAGCTTTCTTT	CASSLVTGYTEAFF
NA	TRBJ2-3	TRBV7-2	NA	TGTGCCAGCAGCTTAGAACGGGGTATAGGCACAGATACGCAGTATTTT	CASSLERGIGTDTQYF
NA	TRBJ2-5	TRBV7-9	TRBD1	TGTGCCAGCAGCTTAGCGCAGGGCGGGACAGGACAAGAGACCCAGTACTTC	CASSLAQGGTGQETQYF
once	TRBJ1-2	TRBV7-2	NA	TGTGCCAGCAGCTTAGGCCAGGGAAGGATTAATGGCTACACCTTC	CASSLGQGRINGYTF
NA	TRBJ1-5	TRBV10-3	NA	TGTGCCATCAGTGTGGGTGGGGCCGGTCAGCCCCAGCATTTT	CAISVGGAGQPQHF
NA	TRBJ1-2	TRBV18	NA	TGTGCCAGCTCACCAGACAGATCCTATGGCTACACCTTC	CASSPDRSYGYTF
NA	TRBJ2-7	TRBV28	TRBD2	TGTGCCAGTTGGGGACTAGCGGGGGCGAACCCCTCCTACGAGCAGTACTTC	CASWGLAGANPSYEQYF
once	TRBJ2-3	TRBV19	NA	TGTGCCAGTAGTATTAGAACAGATACGCAGTATTTT	CASSIRTDTQYF
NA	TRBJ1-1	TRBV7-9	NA	TGTGCCAGCAGCCCCTTCCCGATGTCGAACACTGAAGCTTTCTTT	CASSPFPMSNTEAFF
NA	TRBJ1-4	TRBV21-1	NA	TGTGCCAGCAGCACCCAGGGCCAGAATAATGAAAAACTGTTTTTT	CASSTQGQNNEKLFF
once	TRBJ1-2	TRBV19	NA	TGTGCCAGTAGTATTAGGATTGGGGGGTTATTCGACTATGGCTACACCTTC	CASSIRIGGLFDYGYTF
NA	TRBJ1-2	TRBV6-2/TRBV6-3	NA	TGTGCCAGCAGTTACTCGAGGATTTTAAAGAATAAAACTTCCTTC	CASSYSRILKNKTSF
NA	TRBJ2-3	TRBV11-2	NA	TGTGCCAGCAGCTTAGTAGTGCGCGGCACAGATACGCAGTATTTT	CASSLVVRGTDTQYF
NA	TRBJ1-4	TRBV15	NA	TGTGCCACCAGCAGAGTGGGTGAGAATGAAAAACTGTTTTTT	CATSRVGENEKLFF
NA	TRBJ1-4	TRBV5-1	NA	TGCGCCAGCAGCTTGGACAGTAGGGAAAAACTGTTTTTT	CASSLDSREKLFF
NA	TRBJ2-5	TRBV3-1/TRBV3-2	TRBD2	TGTGCCAGCAGCCAAGTATCTAGCGGGGGGGATCAAGAGACCCAGTACTTC	CASSQVSSGGDQETQYF
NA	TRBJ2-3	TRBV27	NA	TGTGCCAGCAGTTCCGGGGTTTCAGATACGCAGTATTTT	CASSSGVSDTQYF
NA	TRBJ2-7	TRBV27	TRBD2	TGTGCCAGCACCGCAGCGGGACTAGCGGACTACGAGCAGTACTTC	CASTAAGLADYEQYF
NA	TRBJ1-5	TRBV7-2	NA	TGTGCCAGCAGCTTATTGGGGTCATCCAATCAGCCCCAGCATTTT	CASSLLGSSNQPQHF
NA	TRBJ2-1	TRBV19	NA	TGTGCCAGTAGTACCGCGGGGCCTGAGCAGTTCTTC	CASSTAGPEQFF
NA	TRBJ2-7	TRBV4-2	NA	TGTGCCAGCAGCCAAGGGGACTCCTACGAGCAGTACTTC	CASSQGDSYEQYF
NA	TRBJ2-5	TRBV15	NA	TGTGCCACCAGCAGGGAACGTGAGACCCAGTACTTC	CATSRERETQYF
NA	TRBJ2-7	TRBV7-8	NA	TGTGCCAGCAGCTTAATCAGGGGAGGATACGAGCAGTACTTC	CASSLIRGGYEQYF
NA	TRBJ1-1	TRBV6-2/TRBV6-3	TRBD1	TGTGCCAGCAGTCTAACCGGGACAGGGAACACTGAAGCTTTCTTT	CASSLTGTGNTEAFF
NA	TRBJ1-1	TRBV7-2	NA	TGTGCCAGCAGCTTATACGGCATGAACACTGAAGCTTTCTTT	CASSLYGMNTEAFF
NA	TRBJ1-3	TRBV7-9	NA	TGTGCCAGTACCACTACAGGGCATGGAAACACCATATATTTT	CASTTTGHGNTIYF
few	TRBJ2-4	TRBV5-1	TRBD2	TGCGCCAGCAGCCCGAACCCGGGACTAGCGGGGGGGATCAAAAACATTCAGTACTTC	CASSPNPGLAGGIKNIQYF
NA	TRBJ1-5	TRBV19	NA	TGTGCCAGTAGTCGGGAATCGCAGCCCCAGCATTTT	CASSRESQPQHF
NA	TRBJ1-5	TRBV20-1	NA	TGCAGTGCTAGTTTTGACAGCGGCACTTCGCCCCAGCATTTT	CSASFDSGTSPQHF
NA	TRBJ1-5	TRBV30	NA	TGTGCCTGGAGTAACGGGACTGGACGTGCGAGCAATCAGCCCCAGCATTTT	CAWSNGTGRASNQPQHF
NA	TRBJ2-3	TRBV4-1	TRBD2	TGCGCCAGCAGCCCGGCGGGGGGTTCAGATACGCAGTATTTT	CASSPAGGSDTQYF
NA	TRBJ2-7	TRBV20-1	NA	TGCAGTGCTAGTCGGGACGGACGAGGGGAGCAGTACTTC	CSASRDGRGEQYF
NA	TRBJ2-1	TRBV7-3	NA	TGTGCCAGCAGCTTAAGGGGCGTCCCCTACAATGAGCAGTTCTTC	CASSLRGVPYNEQFF
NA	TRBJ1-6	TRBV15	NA	TGTGCCACCAGCGGAAAAAAATCGAGCCCTTATAATTCACCCCTCCACTTT	CATSGKKSSPYNSPLHF
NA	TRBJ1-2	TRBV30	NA	TGTGCCTGGGGGGCCAGGTCCTCCTATGGCTACACCTTC	CAWGARSSYGYTF
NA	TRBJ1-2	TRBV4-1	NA	TGCGCCAGCAGCCAAGAGAAGGGACAAGGGGCTAACTATGGCTACACCTTC	CASSQEKGQGANYGYTF
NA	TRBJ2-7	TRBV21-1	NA	TGTGCCAGCAGCACCCCCCGGGACGAGCAGTACTTC	CASSTPRDEQYF
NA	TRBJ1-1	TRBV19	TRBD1	TGTGCCACCGGGACAGGACTATTGAACACTGAAGCTTTCTTT	CATGTGLLNTEAFF
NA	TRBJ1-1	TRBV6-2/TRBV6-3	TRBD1	TGTGCCAGCAGTCTACGGGACAGGGGGAACACTGAAGCTTTCTTT	CASSLRDRGNTEAFF
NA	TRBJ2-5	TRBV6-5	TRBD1	TGTGCCAGCAGGGACGGGGACAGGGGGCATGAGACCCAGTACTTC	CASRDGDRGHETQYF
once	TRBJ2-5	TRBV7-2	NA	TGTGCCAGCAGCTTAGCTCGAGGGCAAGAGACCCAGTACTTC	CASSLARGQETQYF